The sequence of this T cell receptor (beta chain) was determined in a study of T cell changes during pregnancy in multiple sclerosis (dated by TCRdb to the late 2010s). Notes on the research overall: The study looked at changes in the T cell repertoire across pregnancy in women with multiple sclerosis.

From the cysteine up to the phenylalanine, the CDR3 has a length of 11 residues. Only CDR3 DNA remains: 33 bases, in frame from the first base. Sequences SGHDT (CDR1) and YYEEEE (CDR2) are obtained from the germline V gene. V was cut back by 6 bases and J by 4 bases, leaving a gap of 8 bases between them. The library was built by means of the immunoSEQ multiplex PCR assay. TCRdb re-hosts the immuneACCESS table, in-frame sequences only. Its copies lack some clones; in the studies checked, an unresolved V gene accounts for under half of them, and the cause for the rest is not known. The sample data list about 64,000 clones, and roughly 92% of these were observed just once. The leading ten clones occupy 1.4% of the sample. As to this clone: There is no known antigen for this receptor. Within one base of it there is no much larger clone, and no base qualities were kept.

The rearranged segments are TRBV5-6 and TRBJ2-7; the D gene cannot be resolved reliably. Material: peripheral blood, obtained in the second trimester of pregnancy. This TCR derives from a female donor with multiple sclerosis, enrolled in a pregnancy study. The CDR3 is CASIGEYEQYF. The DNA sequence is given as TGTGCCAGCATCGGAGAATACGAGCAGTACTTC.